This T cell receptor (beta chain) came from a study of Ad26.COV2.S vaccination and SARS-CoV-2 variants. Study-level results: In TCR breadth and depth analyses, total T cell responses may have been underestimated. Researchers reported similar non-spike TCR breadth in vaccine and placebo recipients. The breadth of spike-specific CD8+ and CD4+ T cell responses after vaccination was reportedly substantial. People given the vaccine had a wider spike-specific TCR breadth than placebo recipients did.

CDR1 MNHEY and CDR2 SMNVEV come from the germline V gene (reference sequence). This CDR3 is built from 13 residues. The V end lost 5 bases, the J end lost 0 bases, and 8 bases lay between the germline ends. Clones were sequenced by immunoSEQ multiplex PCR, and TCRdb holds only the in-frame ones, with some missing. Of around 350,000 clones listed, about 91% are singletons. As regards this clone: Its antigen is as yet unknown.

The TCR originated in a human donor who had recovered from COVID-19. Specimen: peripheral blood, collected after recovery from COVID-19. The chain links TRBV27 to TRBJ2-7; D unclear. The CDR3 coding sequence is TGTGCCAGCAGTGAATGGCCCTCCTACGAGCAGTACTTC. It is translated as CASSEWPSYEQYF.